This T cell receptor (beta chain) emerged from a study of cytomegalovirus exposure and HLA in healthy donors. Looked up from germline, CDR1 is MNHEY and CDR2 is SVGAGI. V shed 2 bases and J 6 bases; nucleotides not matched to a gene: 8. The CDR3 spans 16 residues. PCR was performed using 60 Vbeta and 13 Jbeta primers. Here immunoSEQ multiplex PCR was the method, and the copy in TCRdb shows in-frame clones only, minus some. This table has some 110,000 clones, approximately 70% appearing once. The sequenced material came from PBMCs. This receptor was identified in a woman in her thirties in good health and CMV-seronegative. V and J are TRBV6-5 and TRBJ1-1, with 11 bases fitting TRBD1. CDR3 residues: CASSYLRTGGNAEAFF. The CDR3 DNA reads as TGTGCCAGCAGTTACCTACGGACAGGGGGCAACGCTGAAGCTTTCTTT.